This TCR beta chain was retrieved from a study of early T cells in non-severe SARS-CoV-2 infection (dated by TCRdb to about 2021). For the wider study: Because TCR sequencing was done on bulk RNA from unsorted whole blood, the alpha and beta chains could not be paired.

The study was a case-control design nested within a healthcare worker cohort in London, UK, with weekly nasopharyngeal swab PCR tests and blood sampling. Healthcare workers were recruited between 23 and 31 March 2020, during the week of the UK lockdown, and were followed weekly for up to roughly 15 weeks. Broader findings and caveats from the paper: Matching against VDJdb was skewed toward anti-spike CD8 responses, likely underestimated virus-specific expansions, and missed private and CD4 specificities.

Library preparation used 5' RACE. Sequencing relied on a NextSeq 500. To correct for sequencing error and PCR bias, the TCR library protocol tagged individual cDNA molecules with unique molecular identifiers. TCR alpha and beta chains were both sequenced, and the abundances of alpha and beta sequences in each sample were closely correlated with each other. Per the original workflow: Decombinator V4 was used to annotate TCR sequences for V gene, J gene and CDR3. Expanded TCRs were defined as changing significantly between any two time points under a Poisson model with p below 0.0001. TCR abundances were normalised to the total number of TCRs sequenced per sample and expressed as counts per million. TRAV1-2 paired with TRAJ12, TRAJ20 or TRAJ33 defined MAIT TCRs, while TRAV10 paired with TRAJ18 defined iNKT TCRs. VDJdb, accessed 1 November 2021, was searched for CMV, EBV and SARS-CoV-2 annotated TCRs, with TCRs annotated for multiple antigens excluded. TCRdb reprocessed the public reads (quality trimming at Q25 with fastp, clone calling with MiXCR) and kept in-frame beta chains. CDR3 protein sequences are deduplicated, and each keeps its most common genes and DNA. TCRdb, rather than the study authors, made the V and J calls. In this sample the table shows about 55,000 distinct CDR3 sequences, around 14% of which occur a single time. The ten largest clones take up less than 12% of the sample.

The CDR3, cysteine through phenylalanine, is 11 amino acids long. Left in the record is the CDR3 DNA by itself, 33 bases read in frame from the first base. V is clipped by 5 bases and J by 3 bases, and the sequence between their germline boundaries is 3 bases long. CDR1 and CDR2, per the germline V gene, are SGHDN and FVKESK. There are a few counts of this clonotype. The specificity of this receptor is unknown. No base qualities exist here, and no much larger clone lies one base off it. The chain links TRBV14 with TRBJ2-3; the D gene is unclear. The sample consisted of whole blood, taken at baseline. The receptor's source is an adult who was a healthcare worker with PCR-confirmed SARS-CoV-2 infection or an uninfected control (not recorded which). The CDR3 has the sequence CASSFTDTQYF. At the DNA level, the sequence is TGTGCCAGCAGCTTTACAGATACGCAGTATTTT.